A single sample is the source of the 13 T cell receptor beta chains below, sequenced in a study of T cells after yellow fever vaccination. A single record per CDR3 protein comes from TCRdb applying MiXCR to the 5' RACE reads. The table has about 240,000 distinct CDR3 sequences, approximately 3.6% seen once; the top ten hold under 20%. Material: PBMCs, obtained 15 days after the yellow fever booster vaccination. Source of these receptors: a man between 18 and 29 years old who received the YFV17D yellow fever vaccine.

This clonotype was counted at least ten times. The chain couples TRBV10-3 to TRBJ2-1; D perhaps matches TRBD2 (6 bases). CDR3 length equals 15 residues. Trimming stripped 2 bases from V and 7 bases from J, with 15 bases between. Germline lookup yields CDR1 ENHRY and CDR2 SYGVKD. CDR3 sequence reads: CAISEGQWGDNEQFF. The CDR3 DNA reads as TGTGCCATCAGTGAGGGTCAGTGGGGGGATAATGAGCAGTTCTTC.

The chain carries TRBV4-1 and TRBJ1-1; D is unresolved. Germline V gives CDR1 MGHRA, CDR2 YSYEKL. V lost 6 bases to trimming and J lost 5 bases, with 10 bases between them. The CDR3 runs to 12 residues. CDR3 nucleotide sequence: TGCGCCAGCAGGGGTGTGCGGACTGAAGCTTTCTTT. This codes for CASRGVRTEAFF.

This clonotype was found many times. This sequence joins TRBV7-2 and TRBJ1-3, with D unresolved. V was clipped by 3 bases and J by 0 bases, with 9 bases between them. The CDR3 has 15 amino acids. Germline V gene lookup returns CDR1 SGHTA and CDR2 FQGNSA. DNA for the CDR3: TGTGCCAGCAGCTTTGGGCTGAACTCTGGAAACACCATATATTTT. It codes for CASSFGLNSGNTIYF.

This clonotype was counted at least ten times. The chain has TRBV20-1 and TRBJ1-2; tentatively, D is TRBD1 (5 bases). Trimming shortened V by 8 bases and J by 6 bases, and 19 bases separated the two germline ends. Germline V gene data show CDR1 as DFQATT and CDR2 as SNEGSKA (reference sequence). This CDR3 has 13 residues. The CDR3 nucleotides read TGCAGTACCCCCCGCAGGGCGGGGGATGGCTACACCTTC. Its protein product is CSTPRRAGDGYTF.

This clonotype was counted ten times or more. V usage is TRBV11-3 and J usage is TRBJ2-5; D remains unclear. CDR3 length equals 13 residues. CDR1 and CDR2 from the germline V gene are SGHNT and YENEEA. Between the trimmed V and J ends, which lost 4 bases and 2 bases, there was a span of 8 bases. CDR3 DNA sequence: TGTGCCAGCAGCTCACATACTCAAGAGACCCAGTACTTC. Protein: CASSSHTQETQYF.

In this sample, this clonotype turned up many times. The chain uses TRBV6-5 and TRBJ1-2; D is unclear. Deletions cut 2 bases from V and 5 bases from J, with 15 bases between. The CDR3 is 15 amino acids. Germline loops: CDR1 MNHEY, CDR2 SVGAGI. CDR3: CASSYDPMVLYGYTF. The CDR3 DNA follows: TGTGCCAGCAGTTACGATCCTATGGTTCTATATGGCTACACCTTC.

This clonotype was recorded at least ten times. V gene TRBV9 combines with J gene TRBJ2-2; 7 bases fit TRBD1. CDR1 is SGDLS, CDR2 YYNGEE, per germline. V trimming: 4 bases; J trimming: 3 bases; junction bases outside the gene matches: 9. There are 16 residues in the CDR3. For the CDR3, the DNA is TGTGCCAGCAGCTCCTCCCCCCAGGGGGACACCGGGGAGCTGTTTTTT. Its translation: CASSSSPQGDTGELFF.

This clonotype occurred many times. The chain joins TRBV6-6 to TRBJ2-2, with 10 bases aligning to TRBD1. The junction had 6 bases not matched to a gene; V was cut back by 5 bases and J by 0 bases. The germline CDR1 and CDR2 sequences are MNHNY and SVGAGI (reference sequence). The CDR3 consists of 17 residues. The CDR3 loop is CASSTRTGGTNTGELFF. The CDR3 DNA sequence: TGTGCCAGCAGTACCAGGACAGGGGGGACGAACACCGGGGAGCTGTTTTTT.

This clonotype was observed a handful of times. CDR3 in DNA: TGCGCCAGCAGCTCCGGACTAGCGGGGGCCTCTAACACCGGGGAGCTGTTTTTT. Translated, it gives CASSSGLAGASNTGELFF. The gene calls are TRBV5-1 and TRBJ2-2; 13 bases are shared with TRBD2. The CDR3 is made up of 18 amino acids. The germline CDR1 and CDR2 sequences are SGHRS and YFSETQ. V was clipped by 3 bases and J by 2 bases; unmatched bases: 7.

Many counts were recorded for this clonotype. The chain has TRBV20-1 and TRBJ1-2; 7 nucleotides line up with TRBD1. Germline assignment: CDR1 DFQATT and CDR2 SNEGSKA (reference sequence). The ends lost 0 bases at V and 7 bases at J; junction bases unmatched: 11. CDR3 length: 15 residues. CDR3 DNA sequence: TGCAGTGCTAGAGACCCGACAGGGAGGGAAGGTGGCTACACCTTC. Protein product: CSARDPTGREGGYTF.

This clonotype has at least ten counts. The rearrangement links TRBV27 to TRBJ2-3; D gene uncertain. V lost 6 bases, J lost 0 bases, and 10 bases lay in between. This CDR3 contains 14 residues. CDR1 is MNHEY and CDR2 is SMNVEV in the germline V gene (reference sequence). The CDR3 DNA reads TGTGCCAGCAGGCTAAGCGTAAGCACAGATACGCAGTATTTT. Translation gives CASRLSVSTDTQYF.

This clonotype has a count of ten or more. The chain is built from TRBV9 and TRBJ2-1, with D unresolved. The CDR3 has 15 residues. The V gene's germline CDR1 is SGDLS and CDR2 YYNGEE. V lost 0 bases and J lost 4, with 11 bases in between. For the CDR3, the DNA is TGTGCCAGCAGCGTAGTCCCCTCTCCGTACAATGAGCAGTTCTTC. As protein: CASSVVPSPYNEQFF. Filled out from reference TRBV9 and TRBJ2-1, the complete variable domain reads DSGVTQTPKHLITATGQRVTLRCSPRSGDLSVYWYQQSLDQGLQFLIQYYNGEERAKGNILERFSAQQFPDLHSELNLSSLELGDSALYFCASSVVPSPYNEQFFGPGTRLTVL.

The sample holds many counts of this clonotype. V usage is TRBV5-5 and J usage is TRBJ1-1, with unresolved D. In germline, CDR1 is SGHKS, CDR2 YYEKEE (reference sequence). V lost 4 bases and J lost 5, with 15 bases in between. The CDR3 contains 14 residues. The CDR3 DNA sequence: TGTGCCAGCAGCCGCTGGGAGGGCGGGACTGAAGCTTTCTTT. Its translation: CASSRWEGGTEAFF. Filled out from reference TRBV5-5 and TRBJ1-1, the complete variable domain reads DAGVTQSPTHLIKTRGQQVTLRCSPISGHKSVSWYQQVLGQGPQFIFQYYEKEERGRGNFPDRFSARQFPNYSSELNVNALLLGDSALYLCASSRWEGGTEAFFGQGTRLTVV.